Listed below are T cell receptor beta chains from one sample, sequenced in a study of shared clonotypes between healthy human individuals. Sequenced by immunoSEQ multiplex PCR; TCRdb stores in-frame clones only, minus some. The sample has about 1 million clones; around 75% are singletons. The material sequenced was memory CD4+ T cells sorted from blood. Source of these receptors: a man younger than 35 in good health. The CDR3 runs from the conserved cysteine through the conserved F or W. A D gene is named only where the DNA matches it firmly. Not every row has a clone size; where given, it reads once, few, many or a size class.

CDR3: CASSYSGGVSYEQYF
DNA: TGTGCCAGCAGTTACTCAGGGGGAGTATCCTACGAGCAGTACTTC
D: NA
size: NA
V: TRBV6-6
J: TRBJ2-7

CDR3: CASSLAAGATGYTF
DNA: TGTGCCAGCAGCTTAGCGGCGGGGGCGACGGGCTACACCTTC
D: NA
size: NA
V: TRBV7-8
J: TRBJ1-2

CDR3: CASSARDRGSGTDTQYF
DNA: TGTGCCAGCAGCGCGAGGGACAGGGGCAGTGGCACAGATACGCAGTATTTT
D: TRBD1
size: once
V: TRBV9
J: TRBJ2-3

CDR3: CASSPWVAGELFF
DNA: TGTGCCAGCTCACCTTGGGTCGCCGGGGAGCTGTTTTTT
D: NA
size: NA
V: TRBV18
J: TRBJ2-2

CDR3: CASSQDRVNQPQHF
DNA: TGTGCCAGCAGCCAAGACAGAGTCAATCAGCCCCAGCATTTT
D: NA
size: NA
V: TRBV28
J: TRBJ1-5

CDR3: CASSSPGQGTPYEQYF
DNA: TGTGCCAGCAGTAGCCCGGGACAGGGCACTCCCTACGAGCAGTACTTC
D: TRBD1
size: few
V: TRBV28
J: TRBJ2-7

CDR3: CASSLDPSGNEQFF
DNA: TGTGCCAGCAGCTTGGATCCTAGCGGTAATGAGCAGTTCTTC
D: TRBD2
size: few
V: TRBV5-4
J: TRBJ2-1

CDR3: CAWSGGRVSDLFYEQYF
DNA: TGTGCCTGGAGCGGTGGTAGGGTTAGCGACCTGTTCTACGAGCAGTACTTC
D: NA
size: NA
V: TRBV30
J: TRBJ2-7

CDR3: CASSLGDRDTLRAFF
DNA: TGTGCCAGCAGCTTAGGCGACAGGGACACCCTGAGAGCTTTCTTT
D: TRBD1
size: NA
V: TRBV13
J: TRBJ1-1

CDR3: CASSVGGSSTEQYF
DNA: TGTGCCAGCAGCGTGGGAGGATCTTCAACCGAGCAGTACTTC
D: NA
size: NA
V: TRBV5-4
J: TRBJ2-7

CDR3: CASSSGLAASYNEQFF
DNA: TGTGCCAGCAGCTCCGGACTAGCCGCTTCCTACAATGAGCAGTTCTTC
D: TRBD2
size: once
V: TRBV7-9
J: TRBJ2-1

CDR3: CASSPQLSGSTGELFF
DNA: TGCGCCAGCAGCCCGCAACTTAGCGGGAGCACCGGGGAGCTGTTTTTT
D: TRBD2
size: NA
V: TRBV5-1
J: TRBJ2-2

CDR3: CARRGGANVLTF
DNA: TGTGCCCGCAGGGGTGGGGCCAACGTCCTGACTTTC
D: NA
size: NA
V: TRBV30
J: TRBJ2-6

CDR3: CASRARYSPLHF
DNA: TGTGCCAGCAGAGCCAGGTACTCACCCCTCCACTTT
D: NA
size: few
V: TRBV6-4
J: TRBJ1-6

CDR3: CASSQATGGSLAYEQYF
DNA: TGCGCCAGCAGCCAGGCAACAGGGGGCTCTCTCGCCTACGAGCAGTACTTC
D: TRBD1
size: NA
V: TRBV4-3
J: TRBJ2-7

CDR3: CASSQDPPQASNTGELFF
DNA: TGCGCCAGCAGCCAAGATCCCCCCCAGGCTTCGAACACCGGGGAGCTGTTTTTT
D: NA
size: NA
V: TRBV4-1
J: TRBJ2-2

CDR3: CASSPRLGSGTGELFF
DNA: TGTGCCAGCAGCCCCCGACTAGGATCGGGCACCGGGGAGCTGTTTTTT
D: NA
size: NA
V: TRBV7-3
J: TRBJ2-2

CDR3: CASSDYGTPSGTEAFF
DNA: TGCGCCAGCAGTGATTACGGGACCCCATCCGGAACTGAAGCTTTCTTT
D: NA
size: NA
V: TRBV10-1
J: TRBJ1-1

CDR3: CASSLAAATVPNTEAFF
DNA: TGTGCCAGCAGCTTAGCCGCGGCCACAGTTCCCAACACTGAAGCTTTCTTT
D: NA
size: NA
V: TRBV7-8
J: TRBJ1-1

CDR3: CASSYSVILNTEAFF
DNA: TGTGCCAGCAGTTACTCGGTTATCTTGAACACTGAAGCTTTCTTT
D: NA
size: NA
V: TRBV6-5
J: TRBJ1-1

CDR3: CASSAMGLAGAETQYF
DNA: TGTGCCAGCAGCGCAATGGGACTAGCGGGAGCGGAGACCCAGTACTTC
D: TRBD2
size: once
V: TRBV7-9
J: TRBJ2-5

CDR3: CASSFPLTSGGRNEQFF
DNA: TGCGCCAGCAGCTTCCCGCTGACTAGCGGGGGGCGGAATGAGCAGTTCTTC
D: TRBD2
size: NA
V: TRBV5-1
J: TRBJ2-1

CDR3: CASSLNRGYYEQYF
DNA: TGTGCCAGCAGCTTAAACAGGGGCTACTACGAGCAGTACTTC
D: TRBD1
size: NA
V: TRBV7-9
J: TRBJ2-7

CDR3: CAWSGTYGYTF
DNA: TGTGCCTGGAGTGGGACGTATGGCTACACCTTC
D: NA
size: few
V: TRBV30
J: TRBJ1-2

CDR3: CASRLTKNTEAFF
DNA: TGTGCCAGCAGACTAACAAAGAACACTGAAGCTTTCTTT
D: NA
size: few
V: TRBV6-5
J: TRBJ1-1

CDR3: CASSQRVSNEKLFF
DNA: TGTGCCAGCAGTCAACGGGTATCTAATGAAAAACTGTTTTTT
D: NA
size: NA
V: TRBV27
J: TRBJ1-4

CDR3: CASSVTSGRAGPYF
DNA: TGTGCCAGCAGCGTGACTAGCGGGAGGGCCGGTCCGTATTTT
D: TRBD2
size: NA
V: TRBV2
J: TRBJ2-3

CDR3: CASSLDRGGSYEQYF
DNA: TGTGCCAGCAGCCTCGACAGGGGAGGGTCCTACGAGCAGTACTTC
D: NA
size: NA
V: TRBV7-3
J: TRBJ2-7